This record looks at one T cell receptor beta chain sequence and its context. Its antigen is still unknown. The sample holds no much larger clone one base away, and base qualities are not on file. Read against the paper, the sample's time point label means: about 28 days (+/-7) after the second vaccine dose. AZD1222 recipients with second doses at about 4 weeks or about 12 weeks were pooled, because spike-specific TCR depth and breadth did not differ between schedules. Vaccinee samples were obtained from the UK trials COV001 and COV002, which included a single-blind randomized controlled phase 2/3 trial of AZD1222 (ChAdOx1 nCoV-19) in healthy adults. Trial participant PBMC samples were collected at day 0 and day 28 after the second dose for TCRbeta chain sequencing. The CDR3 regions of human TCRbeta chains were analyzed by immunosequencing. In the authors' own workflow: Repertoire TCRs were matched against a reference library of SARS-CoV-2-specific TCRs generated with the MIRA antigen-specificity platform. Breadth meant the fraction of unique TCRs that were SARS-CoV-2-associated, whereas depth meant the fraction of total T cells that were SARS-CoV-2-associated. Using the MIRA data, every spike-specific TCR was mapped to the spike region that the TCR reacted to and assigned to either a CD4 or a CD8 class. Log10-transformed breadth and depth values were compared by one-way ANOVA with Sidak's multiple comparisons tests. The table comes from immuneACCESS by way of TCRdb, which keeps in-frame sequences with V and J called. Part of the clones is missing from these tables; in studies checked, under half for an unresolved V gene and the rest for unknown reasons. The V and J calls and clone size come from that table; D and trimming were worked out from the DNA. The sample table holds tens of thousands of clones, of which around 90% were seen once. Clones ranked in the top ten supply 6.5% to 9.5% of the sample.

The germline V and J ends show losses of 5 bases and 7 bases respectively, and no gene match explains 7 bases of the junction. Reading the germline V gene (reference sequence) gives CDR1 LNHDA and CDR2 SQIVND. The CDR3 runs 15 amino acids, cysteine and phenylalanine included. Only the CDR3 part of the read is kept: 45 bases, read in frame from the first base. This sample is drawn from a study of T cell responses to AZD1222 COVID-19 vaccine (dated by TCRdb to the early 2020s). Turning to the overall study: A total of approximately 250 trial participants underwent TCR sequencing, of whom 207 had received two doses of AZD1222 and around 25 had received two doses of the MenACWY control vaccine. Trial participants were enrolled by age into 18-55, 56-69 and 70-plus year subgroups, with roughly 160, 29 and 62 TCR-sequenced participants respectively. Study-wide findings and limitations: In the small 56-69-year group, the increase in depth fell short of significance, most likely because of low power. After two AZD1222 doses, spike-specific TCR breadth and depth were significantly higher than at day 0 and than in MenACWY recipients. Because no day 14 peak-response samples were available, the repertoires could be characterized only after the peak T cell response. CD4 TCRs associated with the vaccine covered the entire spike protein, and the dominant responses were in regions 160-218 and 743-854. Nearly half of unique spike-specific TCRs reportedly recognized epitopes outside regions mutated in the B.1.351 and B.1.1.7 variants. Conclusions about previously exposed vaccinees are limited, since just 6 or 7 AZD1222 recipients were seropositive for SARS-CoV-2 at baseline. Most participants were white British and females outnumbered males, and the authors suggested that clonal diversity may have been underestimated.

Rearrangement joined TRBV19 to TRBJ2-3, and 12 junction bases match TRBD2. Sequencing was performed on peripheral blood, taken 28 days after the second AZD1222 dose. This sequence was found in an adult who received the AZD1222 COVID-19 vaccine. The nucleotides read TGTGCCAGTAGTGTCTCCGGGACTAGCGGGCATACGCAGTATTTT. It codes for CASSVSGTSGHTQYF. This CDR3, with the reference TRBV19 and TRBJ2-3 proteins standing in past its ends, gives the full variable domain DGGITQSPKYLFRKEGQNVTLSCEQNLNHDAMYWYRQDPGQGLRLIYYSQIVNDFQKGDIAEGYSVSREKKESFPLTVTSAQKNPTAFYLCASSVSGTSGHTQYFGPGTRLTVL.